The rows below give T cell receptor beta chains drawn from one sample of a study of neoadjuvant nivolumab and ipilimumab in lung cancer. Repertoires were generated with immunoSEQ multiplex PCR, while TCRdb's copy carries only in-frame clones and drops some. In the table there are 8,000 to 10,000 clones, 81% of which are singletons. Material: peripheral blood, obtained before neoadjuvant nivolumab, alone or with ipilimumab. These receptors all stem from an adult with non-small cell lung cancer. Both conserved end residues are part of each CDR3. The D gene is left open where the match is weak. Not all rows give a size; the values are once, few, many and, for expanded clones, a class.

D gene	V gene	clone size	J gene	CDR3 protein	CDR3 DNA
TRBD2	TRBV7-9	NA	TRBJ2-3	CASSLATSGSGGTQYF	TGTGCCAGCAGCTTAGCCACAAGCGGGAGTGGGGGTACGCAGTATTTT
TRBD1	TRBV5-4	NA	TRBJ2-5	CASSWDRAETQYF	TGTGCCAGCAGCTGGGACAGGGCAGAGACCCAGTACTTC
NA	TRBV6-5	NA	TRBJ1-2	CASSAGPRGYTF	TGTGCCAGCAGTGCCGGTCCCCGCGGCTACACCTTC
TRBD1	TRBV9	NA	TRBJ1-3	CASTGTGGRGPGNTIYF	TGTGCCAGCACCGGGACAGGGGGCAGAGGGCCTGGAAACACCATATATTTT
NA	TRBV5-6	NA	TRBJ2-7	CASSLGQGFYEQYF	TGTGCCAGCAGCTTGGGGCAGGGGTTCTACGAGCAGTACTTC
NA	TRBV15	NA	TRBJ2-2	CATSPRTATGELFF	TGTGCCACCAGCCCTCGGACCGCTACCGGGGAGCTGTTTTTT
NA	TRBV10-1	NA	TRBJ2-7	CASSEFRGTYEQYF	TGCGCCAGCAGTGAGTTCAGGGGAACCTACGAGCAGTACTTC
NA	TRBV6-6	NA	TRBJ2-5	CASTEAGAETQYF	TGTGCCAGCACCGAAGCGGGCGCGGAGACCCAGTACTTC
NA	TRBV10-1	NA	TRBJ1-6	CASSEAISNSPLHF	TGCGCCAGCAGTGAGGCGATTTCGAATTCACCCCTCCACTTT
NA	TRBV15	NA	TRBJ1-2	CATSSERAGDGGYTF	TGTGCCACCAGCTCAGAACGGGCGGGGGACGGGGGCTACACCTTC
NA	TRBV7-9	few	TRBJ2-7	CASSLGSGEQYF	TGTGCCAGCAGCTTAGGTTCGGGAGAGCAGTACTTC
NA	TRBV4-1	few	TRBJ1-1	CASSQGQGRAEAFF	TGCGCCAGCAGCCAAGGGCAGGGGAGGGCTGAAGCTTTCTTT
TRBD1	TRBV28	NA	TRBJ2-5	CASSFTQGAPETQYF	TGTGCCAGCAGTTTCACACAGGGGGCTCCAGAGACCCAGTACTTC
NA	TRBV5-4	NA	TRBJ2-2	CASSLVLAQDGELFF	TGTGCCAGCAGCTTGGTCCTAGCGCAGGACGGGGAGCTGTTTTTT
NA	TRBV10-1	NA	TRBJ1-1	CASSESGRNTEAFF	TGCGCCAGCAGTGAGTCGGGCCGGAACACTGAAGCTTTCTTT
NA	TRBV19	NA	TRBJ1-3	CASTSVYSGNTIYF	TGTGCCAGTACTAGCGTCTACTCTGGAAACACCATATATTTT
NA	TRBV12-5	NA	TRBJ2-3	CASGLPERHRDQKGDTQYF	TGTGCTAGTGGTTTGCCAGAAAGACACCGGGACCAAAAAGGAGATACGCAGTATTTT
NA	TRBV28	NA	TRBJ1-1	CASSRLQGLVAEAFF	TGTGCCAGCAGCCGACTACAGGGTCTTGTGGCTGAAGCTTTCTTT
NA	TRBV25-1	NA	TRBJ1-4	CASSRSPGEKLFF	TGTGCCAGCAGTAGATCTCCGGGGGAAAAACTGTTTTTT
TRBD2	TRBV7-3	NA	TRBJ2-5	CASSTGAGGGETQYF	TGTGCCAGCTCCACCGGGGCGGGGGGCGGTGAGACCCAGTACTTC
NA	TRBV20-1	once	TRBJ2-5	CSVTGQETQYF	TGCAGTGTGACAGGACAAGAGACCCAGTACTTC
TRBD1	TRBV29-1	NA	TRBJ2-2	CSVAGTGGSGELFF	TGCAGCGTCGCTGGGACAGGGGGCTCCGGGGAGCTGTTTTTT
TRBD1	TRBV5-1	NA	TRBJ1-1	CASSLNRGLTEAFF	TGCGCCAGCAGCTTAAACAGGGGATTGACTGAAGCTTTCTTT
NA	TRBV5-1	NA	TRBJ1-4	CASSLGNRATNEKLFF	TGCGCCAGCAGCTTAGGGAACCGAGCAACTAATGAAAAACTGTTTTTT
NA	TRBV14	NA	TRBJ2-7	CASSQVAAGYYEQYF	TGTGCCAGCAGCCAAGTTGCCGCGGGCTACTACGAGCAGTACTTC
NA	TRBV10-3	NA	TRBJ1-1	CAISDLENTEAFF	TGTGCCATCAGTGATTTAGAAAACACTGAAGCTTTCTTT